This T cell receptor (beta chain) was documented in a study of cytomegalovirus exposure and HLA in healthy donors. On this clone: Its antigen is currently unknown.

With 60 Vbeta and 13 Jbeta primers, the PCR was carried out. The protocol was immunoSEQ multiplex PCR, while the TCRdb copy is restricted to in-frame clones and leaves out a portion. This sample has around 160,000 clones; over 60% occur once, and the top ten carry over 12%. General study results and limits: The study dropped some indistinguishable V segments, TRBV6-2 and TRBV6-3 among them. Serostatus for CMV was the only available immune exposure information. Later analysis showed TCR association rates varying by HLA locus, highest for DRB1 and lowest for HLA-C. According to a later analysis, donors in an Asian-associated ancestry cluster reportedly had fewer N-insertions than the 666-donor mean.

CDR1 is SNHLY and CDR2 is FYNNEI in the germline V gene. The V and J ends lost 3 bases and 7 bases respectively, with 13 bases between them. The CDR3 is made up of 14 amino acids. The receptor was isolated from a man between 45 and 60 years old in good health and CMV-seropositive. The gene calls are TRBV2 and TRBJ2-1; tentatively, D is TRBD2 (7 bases). Input material: PBMCs. CDR3 in amino acids: CASSEWGGRNEQFF. CDR3 bases: TGTGCCAGCAGTGAGTGGGGGGGCCGGAATGAGCAGTTCTTC.